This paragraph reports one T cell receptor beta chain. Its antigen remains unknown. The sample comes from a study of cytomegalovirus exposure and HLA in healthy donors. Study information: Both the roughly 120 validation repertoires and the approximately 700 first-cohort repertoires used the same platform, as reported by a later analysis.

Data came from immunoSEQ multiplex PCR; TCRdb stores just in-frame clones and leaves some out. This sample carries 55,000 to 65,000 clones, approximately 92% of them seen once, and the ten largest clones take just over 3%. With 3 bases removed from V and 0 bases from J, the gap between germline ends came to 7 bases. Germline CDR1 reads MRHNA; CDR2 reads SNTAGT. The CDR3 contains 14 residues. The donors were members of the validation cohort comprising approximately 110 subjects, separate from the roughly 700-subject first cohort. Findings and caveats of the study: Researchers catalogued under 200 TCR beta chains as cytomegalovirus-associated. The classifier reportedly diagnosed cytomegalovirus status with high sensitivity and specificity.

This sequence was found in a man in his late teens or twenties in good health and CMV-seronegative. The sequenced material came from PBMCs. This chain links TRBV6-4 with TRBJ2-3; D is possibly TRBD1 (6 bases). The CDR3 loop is CASSEGTSTDTQYF. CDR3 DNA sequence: TGTGCCAGCAGTGAGGGGACAAGCACAGATACGCAGTATTTT.